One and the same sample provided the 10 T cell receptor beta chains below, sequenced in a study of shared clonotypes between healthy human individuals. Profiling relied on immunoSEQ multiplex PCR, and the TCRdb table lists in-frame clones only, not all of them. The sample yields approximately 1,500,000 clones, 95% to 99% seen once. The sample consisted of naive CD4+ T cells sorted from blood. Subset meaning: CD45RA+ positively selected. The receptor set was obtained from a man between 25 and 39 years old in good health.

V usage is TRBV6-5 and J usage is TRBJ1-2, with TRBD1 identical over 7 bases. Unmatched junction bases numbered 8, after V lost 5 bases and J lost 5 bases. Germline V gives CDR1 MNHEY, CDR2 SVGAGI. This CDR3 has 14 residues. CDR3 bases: TGTGCCAGCAGTCCCGACAGGGTTCGATATGGCTACACCTTC. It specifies CASSPDRVRYGYTF.

This CDR3 reads CASSRLFSGAGGELFF. DNA for the CDR3: TGTGCCAGCAGCAGACTTTTCTCAGGGGCCGGCGGGGAGCTGTTTTTT. The chain combines TRBV14 with TRBJ2-2; D possibly corresponds to TRBD1 (6 bases). V dropped 5 bases and J dropped 7 bases, with 20 bases sitting between them. The CDR3 has 16 residues. Germline V gene lookup returns CDR1 SGHDN and CDR2 FVKESK.

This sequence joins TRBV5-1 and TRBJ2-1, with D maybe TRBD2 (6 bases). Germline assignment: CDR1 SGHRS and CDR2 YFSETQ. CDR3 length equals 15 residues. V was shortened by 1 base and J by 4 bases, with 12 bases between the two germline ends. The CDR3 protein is CASSLPMTSYNEQFF. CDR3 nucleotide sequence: TGCGCCAGCAGCTTGCCTATGACTAGTTACAATGAGCAGTTCTTC.

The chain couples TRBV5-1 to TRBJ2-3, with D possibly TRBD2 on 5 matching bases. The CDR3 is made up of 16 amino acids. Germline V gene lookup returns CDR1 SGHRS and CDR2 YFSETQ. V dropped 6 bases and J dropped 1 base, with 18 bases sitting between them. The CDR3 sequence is CASTRGIGSGTDTQYF. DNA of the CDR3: TGCGCCAGCACCCGCGGAATAGGGAGTGGCACAGATACGCAGTATTTT. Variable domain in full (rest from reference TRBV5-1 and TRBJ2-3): KAGVTQTPRYLIKTRGQQVTLSCSPISGHRSVSWYQQTPGQGLQFLFEYFSETQRNKGNFPGRFSGRQFSNSRSEMNVSTLELGDSALYLCASTRGIGSGTDTQYFGPGTRLTVL.

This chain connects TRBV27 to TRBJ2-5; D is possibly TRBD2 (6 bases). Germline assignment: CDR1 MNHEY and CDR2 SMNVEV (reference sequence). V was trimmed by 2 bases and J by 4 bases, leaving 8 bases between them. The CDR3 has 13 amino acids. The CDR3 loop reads CASSLVGGETQYF. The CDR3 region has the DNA TGTGCCAGCAGTTTAGTGGGAGGAGAGACCCAGTACTTC.

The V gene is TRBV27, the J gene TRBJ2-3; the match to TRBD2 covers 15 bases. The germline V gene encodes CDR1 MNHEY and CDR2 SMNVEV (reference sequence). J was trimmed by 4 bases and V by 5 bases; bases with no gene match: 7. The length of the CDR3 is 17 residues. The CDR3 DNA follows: TGTGCCAGCAGTCGACGGACTAGCGGGAGGGCCTCAGATACGCAGTATTTT. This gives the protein CASSRRTSGRASDTQYF.

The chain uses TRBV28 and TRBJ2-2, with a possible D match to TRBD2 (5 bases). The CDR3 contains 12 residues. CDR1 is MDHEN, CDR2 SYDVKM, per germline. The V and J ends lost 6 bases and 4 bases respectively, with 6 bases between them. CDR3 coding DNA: TGTGCCAGCAGGGAGGTCACCGGGGAGCTGTTTTTT. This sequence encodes CASREVTGELFF.

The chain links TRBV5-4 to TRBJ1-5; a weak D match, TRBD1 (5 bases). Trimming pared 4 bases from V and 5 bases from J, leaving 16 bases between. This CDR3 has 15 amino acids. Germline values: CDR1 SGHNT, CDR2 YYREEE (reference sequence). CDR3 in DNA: TGTGCCAGCAGCACCACAATAGACAGCTATCAGCCCCAGCATTTT. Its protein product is CASSTTIDSYQPQHF. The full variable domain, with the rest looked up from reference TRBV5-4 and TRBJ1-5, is ETGVTQSPTHLIKTRGQQVTLRCSSQSGHNTVSWYQQALGQGPQFIFQYYREEENGRGNFPPRFSGLQFPNYSSELNVNALELDDSALYLCASSTTIDSYQPQHFGDGTRLSIL.

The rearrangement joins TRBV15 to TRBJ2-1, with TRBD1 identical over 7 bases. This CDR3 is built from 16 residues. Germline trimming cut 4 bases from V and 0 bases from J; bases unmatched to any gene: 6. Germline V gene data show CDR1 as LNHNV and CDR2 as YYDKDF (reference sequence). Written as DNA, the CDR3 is TGTGCCACCAGCACCCGACAGGGCTACTCCTACAATGAGCAGTTCTTC. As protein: CATSTRQGYSYNEQFF.

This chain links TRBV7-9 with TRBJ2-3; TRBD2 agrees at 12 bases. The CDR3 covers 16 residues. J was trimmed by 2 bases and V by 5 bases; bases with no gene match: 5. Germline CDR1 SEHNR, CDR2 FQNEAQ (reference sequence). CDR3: CASSTRTSGATDTQYF. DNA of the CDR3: TGTGCCAGCAGCACCCGGACTAGCGGGGCCACAGATACGCAGTATTTT.